This TCR beta chain was sequenced during a study of T cell clonality in common variable immunodeficiency. Germline-derived CDR1 and CDR2 are SGHRS and YFSETQ. V lost 6 bases, J lost 3 bases, and 6 bases stayed unmatched. The CDR3 runs to 15 residues. This clone was counted ten times or more. Read sequence stops 3 residues before the CDR3 end, and the germline J gene provides the missing end. Clones were sequenced by immunoSEQ multiplex PCR, and TCRdb holds only the in-frame ones, with some missing. The repertoire consists of about 37,000 clones, none detected only once. The TCR was taken from a person aged 18-69 years in good health. The rearrangement joins TRBV5-1 to TRBJ2-3; 11 positions match TRBD1. The sample taken for sequencing was peripheral blood mononuclear cells. The sequenced CDR3 bases are TGCGCCAGCATGGCTGGGACAGGGGGTACAGATACG. It codes for CASMAGTGGTDT. In full, the CDR3 is CASMAGTGGTDTQYF.